The 13 T cell receptor beta chains below were found in one sample sequenced in a study of blood T cell repertoires in COVID-19. TCRdb's table, derived via immunoSEQ multiplex PCR, lists solely in-frame clones and lacks some. The data hold about 100,000 clones, with roughly 88% observed a single time. Sample: peripheral blood. These receptors were collected from a human donor in a cohort sampled during active COVID-19.

The rearrangement uses TRBV7-3 and TRBJ2-3; D gene ambiguous. The V gene's germline CDR1 is SGHTA and CDR2 FQGTGA. Deletions cut 4 bases from V and 1 base from J, with 6 bases between. The CDR3 runs 13 residues. CDR3 coding DNA: TGTGCCAGCAGCTCTGGCCGCACAGATACGCAGTATTTT. Protein: CASSSGRTDTQYF.

This clone was recorded only once. The gene calls are TRBV5-1 and TRBJ2-1; D unclear. Germline lookup yields CDR1 SGHRS and CDR2 YFSETQ. This CDR3 spans 14 amino acids. V lost 4 bases, J lost 3 bases, and 11 bases lay in between. This chain's CDR3 is CASSLLENYNEQFF. DNA of the CDR3: TGCGCCAGCAGCCTGCTAGAGAACTACAATGAGCAGTTCTTC.

This sequence joins TRBV7-6 and TRBJ1-1, with 11 bases identical to TRBD1. The CDR3 spans 16 residues. The V segment lost 5 bases and the J segment 3 bases; nucleotides outside the gene matches: 8. Per the germline V gene, CDR1 is SGHVS and CDR2 is FNYEAQ. In DNA form, the CDR3 reads TGTGCCAGCAGCGCCCGGACAGGGGGCTTAGACACTGAAGCTTTCTTT. This codes for CASSARTGGLDTEAFF.

V is TRBV18 and J is TRBJ2-7, with D possibly matching TRBD2 (5 bases). Germline CDR1 reads KGHSH; CDR2 reads LQKENI. The CDR3 spans 14 residues. Trimming cost V 3 bases and J 3 bases, with 12 bases left between them. CDR3: CASSPRTENYEQYF. The CDR3 bases are TGTGCCAGCTCACCGCGGACTGAAAACTACGAGCAGTACTTC.

The rearrangement uses TRBV5-8 and TRBJ2-1; the D is unclear. CDR3 size: 14 residues. CDR1 is SGHTS, CDR2 YDEGEE, per germline. V dropped 0 bases and J dropped 0 bases, with 4 bases sitting between them. CDR3: CASSLGSSYNEQFF. The CDR3 DNA reads TGTGCCAGCAGCTTGGGGAGCTCCTACAATGAGCAGTTCTTC.

About this clone: The identical CDR3 is also encoded by other nucleotide sequences in the sample. The chain uses TRBV2 and TRBJ2-5, with D perhaps matching TRBD2 (6 bases). The CDR3 runs to 13 residues. V was clipped by 6 bases and J by 5 bases, with 13 bases between them. Germline V gives CDR1 SNHLY, CDR2 FYNNEI. The DNA for the CDR3 is TGTGCCAGCAGAGCGGGTGGGGGGGAGACCCAGTACTTC. Translating gives CASRAGGGETQYF. Full variable domain (outside the CDR3, taken from reference TRBV2 and TRBJ2-5): EPEVTQTPSHQVTQMGQEVILRCVPISNHLYFYWYRQILGQKVEFLVSFYNNEISEKSEIFDDQFSVERPDGSNFTLKIRSTKLEDSAMYFCASRAGGGETQYFGPGTRLLVL.

This rearrangement joins TRBV24-1 to TRBJ2-2; 8 bases match TRBD2. The germline CDR1 and CDR2 sequences are KGHDR and SFDVKD. V lost 4 bases to trimming and J lost 5 bases; unmatched junction nucleotides: 11. The CDR3 sequence is 17 residues long. The CDR3 DNA is TGTGCCACCAGTGACTCCGGTTCACTAGCGGATACCGGGGAGCTGTTTTTT. Its translation: CATSDSGSLADTGELFF.

The rearrangement links TRBV5-4 to TRBJ2-1; a weak D match, TRBD1 (5 bases). CDR3 length: 13 residues. With 6 bases removed from V and 6 bases from J, the gap between germline ends came to 13 bases. Germline V CDR1 and CDR2: SGHNT, YYREEE (reference sequence). The CDR3 here is CASTQHQGNEQFF. As DNA, the CDR3 is TGTGCCAGCACCCAACATCAGGGCAATGAGCAGTTCTTC.

This chain joins TRBV3-1 (or the pseudogene TRBV3-2) and TRBJ2-1, with a possible D match to TRBD1 (5 bases). This CDR3 has 13 residues. V lost 0 bases and J 7 bases, leaving 7 bases between the germline ends. Germline loops: CDR1 LGHDT, CDR2 YNNKEL (reference sequence). The CDR3 protein is CASSQDDRNEQFF. Here the CDR3 DNA reads TGTGCCAGCAGCCAAGATGACAGAAATGAGCAGTTCTTC.

About this clone: A read error may be the cause here, since a much bigger clone is one base away. The V call is TRBV11-2, the J call TRBJ2-7; 11 bases map to TRBD2. Germline V lookup: CDR1 SGHAT, CDR2 FQNNGV. J gave up 0 bases and V 4 bases, and 2 bases lay outside the gene matches. The CDR3 is 15 amino acids. The CDR3 protein is CASSYTSGSSYEQYF. The CDR3 region has the DNA TGTGCCAGCAGCTACACTAGCGGGAGCTCCTACGAGCAGTACTTC.

The genes are TRBV29-1 and TRBJ2-2; 15 nucleotides line up with TRBD2. The CDR3 extends over 16 amino acids. CDR1 and CDR2 (germline): SQVTM, ANQGSEA. V lost 6 bases to trimming and J lost 7 bases; unmatched junction nucleotides: 9. CDR3 sequence reads: CSVAGTSGRMDGELFF. The CDR3 coding sequence is TGCAGCGTCGCAGGGACTAGCGGGAGGATGGACGGGGAGCTGTTTTTT.

The V call is TRBV9, the J call TRBJ2-3; D perhaps matches TRBD2 (6 bases). Trimming left V 5 bases short and J 2 bases short, with 18 bases between. The CDR3 has 16 amino acids. Germline values: CDR1 SGDLS, CDR2 YYNGEE. The CDR3 loop is CASREGPGTVTDTQYF. CDR3 DNA sequence: TGTGCCAGCAGGGAGGGGCCCGGGACTGTCACAGATACGCAGTATTTT.

The gene calls are TRBV19 and TRBJ1-4; 8 bases agree with TRBD1. Trimming at V came to 1 base and at J to 6 bases, leaving 7 bases not matched to a gene. The V gene's germline CDR1 is LNHDA and CDR2 SQIVND (reference sequence). The CDR3 extends over 16 amino acids. CDR3 coding DNA: TGTGCCAGTAGTATAGGAAGGACAGGGTGGTATGAAAAACTGTTTTTT. Its translation: CASSIGRTGWYEKLFF.